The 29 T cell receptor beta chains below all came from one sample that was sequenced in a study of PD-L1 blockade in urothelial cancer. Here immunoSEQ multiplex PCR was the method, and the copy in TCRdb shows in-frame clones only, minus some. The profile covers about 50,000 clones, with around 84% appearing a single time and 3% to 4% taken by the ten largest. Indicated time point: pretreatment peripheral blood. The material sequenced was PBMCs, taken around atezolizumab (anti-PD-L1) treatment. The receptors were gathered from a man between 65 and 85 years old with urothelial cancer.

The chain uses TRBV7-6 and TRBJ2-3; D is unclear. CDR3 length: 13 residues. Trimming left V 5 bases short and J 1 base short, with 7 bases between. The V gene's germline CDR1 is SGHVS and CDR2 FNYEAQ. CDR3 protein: CASSRYGTDTQYF. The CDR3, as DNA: TGTGCCAGCAGCCGCTATGGCACAGATACGCAGTATTTT.

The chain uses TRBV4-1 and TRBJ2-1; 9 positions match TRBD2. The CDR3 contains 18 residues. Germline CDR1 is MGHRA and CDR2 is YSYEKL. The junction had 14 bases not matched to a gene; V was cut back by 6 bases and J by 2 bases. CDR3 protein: CASSGPEAGGRPYNEQFF. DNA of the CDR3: TGCGCCAGCAGTGGACCAGAGGCGGGGGGGAGGCCCTACAATGAGCAGTTCTTC.

The CDR3 DNA sequence: TGTGCCAGCAGCCCTCGCCGGGACTCCGAGCAGTACTTC. Protein product: CASSPRRDSEQYF. This chain joins TRBV7-9 and TRBJ2-7; maybe TRBD2 (6 bases). The CDR3 spans 13 residues. V shed 5 bases and J shed 6 bases, with 14 bases lying between them. Germline CDR1 is SEHNR and CDR2 is FQNEAQ (reference sequence).

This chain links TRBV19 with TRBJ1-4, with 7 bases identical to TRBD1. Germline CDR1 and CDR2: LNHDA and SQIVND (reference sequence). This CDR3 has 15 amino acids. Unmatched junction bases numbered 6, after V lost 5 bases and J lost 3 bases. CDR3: CASSSQTGPNEKLFF. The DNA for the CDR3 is TGTGCCAGTAGTTCCCAGACAGGGCCTAATGAAAAACTGTTTTTT. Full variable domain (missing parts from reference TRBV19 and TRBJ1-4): DGGITQSPKYLFRKEGQNVTLSCEQNLNHDAMYWYRQDPGQGLRLIYYSQIVNDFQKGDIAEGYSVSREKKESFPLTVTSAQKNPTAFYLCASSSQTGPNEKLFFGSGTQLSVL.

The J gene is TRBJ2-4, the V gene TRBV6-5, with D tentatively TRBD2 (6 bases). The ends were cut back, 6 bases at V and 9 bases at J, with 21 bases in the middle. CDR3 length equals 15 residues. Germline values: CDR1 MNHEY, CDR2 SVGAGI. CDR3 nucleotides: TGTGCCAGCAGCCCTGGGCGGGGCCCAGGGAGCATTCAGTACTTC. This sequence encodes CASSPGRGPGSIQYF.

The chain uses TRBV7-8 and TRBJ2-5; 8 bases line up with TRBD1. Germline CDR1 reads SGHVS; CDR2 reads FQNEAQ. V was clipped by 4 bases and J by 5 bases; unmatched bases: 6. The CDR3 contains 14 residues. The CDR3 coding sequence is TGTGCCAGCAGCTCAGACAGGGGCCGGGAGACCCAGTACTTC. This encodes CASSSDRGRETQYF.

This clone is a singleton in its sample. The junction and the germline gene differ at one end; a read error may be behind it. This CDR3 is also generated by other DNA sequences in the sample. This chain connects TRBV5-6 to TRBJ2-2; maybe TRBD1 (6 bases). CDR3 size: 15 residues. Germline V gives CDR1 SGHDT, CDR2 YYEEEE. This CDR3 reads CASSLTGLHTGELFF. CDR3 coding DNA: TGTGCCAGCAGCTTAACAGGGTTACACACCGGGGAGTTGTTTTTT.

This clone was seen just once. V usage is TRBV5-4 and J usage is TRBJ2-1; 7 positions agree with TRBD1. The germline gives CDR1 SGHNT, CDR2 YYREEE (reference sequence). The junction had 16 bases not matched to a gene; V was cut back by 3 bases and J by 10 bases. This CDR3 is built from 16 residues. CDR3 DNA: TGTGCCAGCAGCTCTCGACAGGGCCGGGGCGTAAGGGAGCAGTTCTTC. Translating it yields CASSSRQGRGVREQFF.

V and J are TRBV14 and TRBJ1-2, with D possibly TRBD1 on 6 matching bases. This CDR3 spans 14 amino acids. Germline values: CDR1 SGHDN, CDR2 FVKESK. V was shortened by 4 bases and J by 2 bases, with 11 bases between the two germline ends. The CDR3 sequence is CASSPKQGNYGYTF. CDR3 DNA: TGTGCCAGCAGCCCAAAACAGGGAAACTATGGCTACACCTTC.

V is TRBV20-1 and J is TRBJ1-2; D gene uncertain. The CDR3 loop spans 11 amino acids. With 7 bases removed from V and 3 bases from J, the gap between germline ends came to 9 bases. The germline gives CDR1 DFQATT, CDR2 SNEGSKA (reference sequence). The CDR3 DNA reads TGCAGTGTCCTCCGGGACTATGGCTACACCTTC. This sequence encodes CSVLRDYGYTF.

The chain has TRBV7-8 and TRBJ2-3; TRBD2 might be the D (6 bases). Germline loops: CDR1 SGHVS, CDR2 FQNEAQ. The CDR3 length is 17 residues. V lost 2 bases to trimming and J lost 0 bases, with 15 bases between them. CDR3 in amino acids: CASSLWGGASSTDTQYF. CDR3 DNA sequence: TGTGCCAGCAGCTTATGGGGCGGGGCATCTAGCACAGATACGCAGTATTTT.

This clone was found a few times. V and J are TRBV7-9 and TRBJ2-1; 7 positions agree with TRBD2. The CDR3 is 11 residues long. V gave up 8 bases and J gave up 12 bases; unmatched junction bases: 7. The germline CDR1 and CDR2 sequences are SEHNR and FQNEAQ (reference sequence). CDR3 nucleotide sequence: TGTGCCAGCGGAACCGGGACTATGCAGTTCTTC. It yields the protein CASGTGTMQFF. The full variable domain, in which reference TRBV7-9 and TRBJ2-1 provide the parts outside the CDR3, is DTGVSQNPRHKITKRGQNVTFRCDPISEHNRLYWYRQTLGQGPEFLTYFQNEAQLEKSRLLSDRFSAERPKGSFSTLEIQRTEQGDSAMYLCASGTGTMQFFGPGTRLTVL.

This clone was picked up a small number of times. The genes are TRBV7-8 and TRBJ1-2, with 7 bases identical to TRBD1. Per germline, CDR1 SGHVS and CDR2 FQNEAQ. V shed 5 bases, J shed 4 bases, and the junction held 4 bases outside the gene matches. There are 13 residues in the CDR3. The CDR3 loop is CASSGDRFYGYTF. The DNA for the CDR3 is TGTGCCAGCAGCGGGGACAGATTCTATGGCTACACCTTC.

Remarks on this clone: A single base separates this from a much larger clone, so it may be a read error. The DNA of the CDR3 is TGCGTCAGCAGCCAAGATCTCTATCGGAGGACAGTTTCACACTCCTATAATTCACCCCTCCACTTT. Its protein is CVSSQDLYRRTVSHSYNSPLHF. The chain couples TRBV4-3 to TRBJ1-6; perhaps TRBD1 as D (6 bases). In germline, CDR1 is LGHNA, CDR2 YSLEER. This CDR3 is 22 amino acids long.

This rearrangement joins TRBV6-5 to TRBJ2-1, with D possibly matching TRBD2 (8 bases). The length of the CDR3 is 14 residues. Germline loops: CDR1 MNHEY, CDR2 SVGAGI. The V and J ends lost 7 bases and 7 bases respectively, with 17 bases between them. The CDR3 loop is CASTREGARNEQFF. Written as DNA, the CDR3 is TGTGCCAGCACCCGGGAGGGGGCGCGGAATGAGCAGTTCTTC.

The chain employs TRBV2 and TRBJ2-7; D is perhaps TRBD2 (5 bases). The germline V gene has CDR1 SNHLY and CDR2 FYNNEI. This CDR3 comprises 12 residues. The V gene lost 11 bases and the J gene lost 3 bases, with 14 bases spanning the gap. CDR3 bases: TGTGCCGGTTCGACTGACTACTACGAGCAGTACTTC. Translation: CAGSTDYYEQYF. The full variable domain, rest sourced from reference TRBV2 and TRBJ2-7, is EPEVTQTPSHQVTQMGQEVILRCVPISNHLYFYWYRQILGQKVEFLVSFYNNEISEKSEIFDDQFSVERPDGSNFTLKIRSTKLEDSAMYFCAGSTDYYEQYFGPGTRLTVT.

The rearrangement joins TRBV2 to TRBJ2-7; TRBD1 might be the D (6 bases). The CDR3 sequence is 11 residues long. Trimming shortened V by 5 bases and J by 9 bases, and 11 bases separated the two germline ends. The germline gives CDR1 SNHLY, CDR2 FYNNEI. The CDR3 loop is CASSPGVGQYF. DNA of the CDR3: TGTGCCAGCAGTCCAGGGGTCGGGCAGTACTTC.

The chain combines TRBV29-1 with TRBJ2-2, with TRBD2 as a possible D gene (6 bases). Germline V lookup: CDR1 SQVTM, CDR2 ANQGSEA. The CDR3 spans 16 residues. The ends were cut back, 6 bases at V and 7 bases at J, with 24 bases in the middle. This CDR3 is CSVMTPGALRGGELFF. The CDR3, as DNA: TGCAGCGTAATGACCCCGGGAGCGCTTCGGGGCGGGGAGCTGTTTTTT.

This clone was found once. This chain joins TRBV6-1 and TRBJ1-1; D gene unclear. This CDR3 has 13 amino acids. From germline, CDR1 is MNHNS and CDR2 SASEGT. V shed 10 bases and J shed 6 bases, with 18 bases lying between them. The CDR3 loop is CATSMEVPPEAFF. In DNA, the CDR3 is TGTGCCACCAGCATGGAGGTACCCCCTGAAGCTTTCTTT.

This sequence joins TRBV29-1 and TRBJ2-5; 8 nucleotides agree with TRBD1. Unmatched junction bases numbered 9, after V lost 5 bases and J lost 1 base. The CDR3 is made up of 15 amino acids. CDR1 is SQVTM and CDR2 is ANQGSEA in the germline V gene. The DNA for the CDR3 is TGCAGCGTTTCTCCGACAGGGGTCATCCAAGAGACCCAGTACTTC. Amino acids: CSVSPTGVIQETQYF.

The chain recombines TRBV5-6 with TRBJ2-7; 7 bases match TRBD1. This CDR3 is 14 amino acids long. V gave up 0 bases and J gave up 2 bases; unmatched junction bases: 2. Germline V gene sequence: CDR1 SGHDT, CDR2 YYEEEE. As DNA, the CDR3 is TGTGCCAGCAGCTTGGGCCAGGGGGCCTACGAGCAGTACTTC. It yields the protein CASSLGQGAYEQYF.

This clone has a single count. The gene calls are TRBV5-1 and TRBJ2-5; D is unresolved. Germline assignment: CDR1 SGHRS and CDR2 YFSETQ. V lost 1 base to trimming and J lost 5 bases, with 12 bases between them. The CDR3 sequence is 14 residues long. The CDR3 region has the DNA TGCGCCAGCAGCTTGTTTGGAGCGCGGGAGACCCAGTACTTC. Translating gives CASSLFGARETQYF.

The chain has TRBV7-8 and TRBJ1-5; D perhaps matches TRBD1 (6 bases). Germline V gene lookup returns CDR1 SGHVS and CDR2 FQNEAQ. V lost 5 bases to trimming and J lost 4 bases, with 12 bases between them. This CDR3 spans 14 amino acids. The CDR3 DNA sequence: TGTGCCAGCAGCCGAGGGACATTGAATCAGCCCCAGCATTTT. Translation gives CASSRGTLNQPQHF.

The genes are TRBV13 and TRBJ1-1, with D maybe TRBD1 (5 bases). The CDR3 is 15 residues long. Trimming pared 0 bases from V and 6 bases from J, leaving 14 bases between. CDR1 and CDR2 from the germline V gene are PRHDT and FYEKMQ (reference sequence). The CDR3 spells CASSLGLQGRAEAFF. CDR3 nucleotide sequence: TGTGCCAGCAGCTTAGGCCTTCAGGGTAGGGCTGAAGCTTTCTTT.

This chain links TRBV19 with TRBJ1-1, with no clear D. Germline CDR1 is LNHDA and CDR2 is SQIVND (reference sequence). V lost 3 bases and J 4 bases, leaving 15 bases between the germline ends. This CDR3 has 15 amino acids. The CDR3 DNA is TGTGCCAGTAGTATGGGAGGGATGGGTTTCACTGAAGCTTTCTTT. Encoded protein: CASSMGGMGFTEAFF.

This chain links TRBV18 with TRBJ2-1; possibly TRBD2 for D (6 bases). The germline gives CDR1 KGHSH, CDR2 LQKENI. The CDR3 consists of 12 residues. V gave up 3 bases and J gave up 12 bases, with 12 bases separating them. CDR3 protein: CASSPDQGGQFF. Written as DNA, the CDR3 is TGTGCCAGCTCACCGGATCAGGGAGGGCAGTTCTTC.

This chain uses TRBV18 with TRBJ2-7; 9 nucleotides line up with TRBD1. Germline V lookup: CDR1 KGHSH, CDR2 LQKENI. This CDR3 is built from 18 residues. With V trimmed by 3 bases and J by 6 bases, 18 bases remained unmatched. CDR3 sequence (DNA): TGTGCCAGCTCACCCAAGGTATTAGTAGGACAGGGGAGCTCCGAGCAGTACTTC. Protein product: CASSPKVLVGQGSSEQYF. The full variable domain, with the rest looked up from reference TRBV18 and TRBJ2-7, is NAGVMQNPRHLVRRRGQEARLRCSPMKGHSHVYWYRQLPEEGLKFMVYLQKENIIDESGMPKERFSAEFPKEGPSILRIQQVVRGDSAAYFCASSPKVLVGQGSSEQYFGPGTRLTVT.

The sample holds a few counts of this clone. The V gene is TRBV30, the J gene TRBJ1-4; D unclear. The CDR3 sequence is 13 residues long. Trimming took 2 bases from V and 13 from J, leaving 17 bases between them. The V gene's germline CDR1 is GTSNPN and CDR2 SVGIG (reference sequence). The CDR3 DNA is TGTGCCTGGAGTCTCGGACTGCAAAGTGGACTGTTTTTT. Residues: CAWSLGLQSGLFF.

The CDR3 is CASSQGYGGTDTQYF. For the CDR3, the DNA is TGCGCCAGCAGCCAAGGATACGGGGGCACAGATACGCAGTATTTT. The genes are TRBV4-3 and TRBJ2-3, with D perhaps matching TRBD2 (5 bases). The CDR3 length is 15 residues. The germline V gene has CDR1 LGHNA and CDR2 YSLEER. V lost 1 base and J lost 1, with 9 bases in between.